This is a list of T cell receptor beta chains from one sample in a study of blood T cell repertoires in COVID-19. Sequenced by immunoSEQ multiplex PCR; TCRdb stores in-frame clones only, minus some. The table shows fewer than 250,000 clones, with 85% to 90% occurring only once. The sequencing input was PBMCs or T cells enriched from blood (not recorded which). These receptors were obtained from a woman aged 45-65 years with acute COVID-19. The CDR3 runs from the conserved cysteine through the conserved F or W. Each record gives: J gene, clone size, V gene, D gene, CDR3 protein, CDR3 DNA. The D gene is left open where the match is weak. Clone sizes are given selectively: once, few, many, or a class where the clone is expanded.

j_gene: TRBJ1-2
abundance: NA
v_gene: TRBV6-1
d_gene: NA
CDR3aa: CASSEVGSYYGYTF
CDR3nt: TGTGCCAGCAGTGAAGTGGGGAGTTACTATGGCTACACCTTC

j_gene: TRBJ2-7
abundance: NA
v_gene: TRBV27
d_gene: TRBD1
CDR3aa: CASSLGAPLRQGTSYEQYF
CDR3nt: TGTGCCAGCAGTTTGGGGGCTCCGCTGCGACAGGGGACTTCCTACGAGCAGTACTTC

j_gene: TRBJ2-1
abundance: NA
v_gene: TRBV30
d_gene: NA
CDR3aa: CAWSVLDRYNEQFF
CDR3nt: TGTGCCTGGAGTGTACTGGACAGATACAATGAGCAGTTCTTC

j_gene: TRBJ2-5
abundance: NA
v_gene: TRBV5-1
d_gene: TRBD2
CDR3aa: CASGKLAGGETQYF
CDR3nt: TGCGCCAGCGGTAAACTAGCGGGAGGTGAGACCCAGTACTTC

j_gene: TRBJ1-2
abundance: NA
v_gene: TRBV4-1
d_gene: NA
CDR3aa: CASSPLSSVTTFYGYTF
CDR3nt: TGCGCCAGCAGCCCCCTGTCAAGCGTTACGACTTTCTATGGCTACACCTTC

j_gene: TRBJ2-1
abundance: NA
v_gene: TRBV15
d_gene: NA
CDR3aa: CATSRPDSPEQFF
CDR3nt: TGTGCCACCAGCAGACCGGACAGTCCGGAGCAGTTCTTC

j_gene: TRBJ2-7
abundance: NA
v_gene: TRBV30
d_gene: NA
CDR3aa: CAWSVASWDTNIYEQYF
CDR3nt: TGTGCCTGGAGTGTAGCGTCATGGGACACCAATATCTACGAGCAGTACTTC

j_gene: TRBJ2-5
abundance: NA
v_gene: TRBV4-3
d_gene: TRBD2
CDR3aa: CASSQVWAGGFQETQYF
CDR3nt: TGCGCCAGCAGCCAAGTATGGGCGGGAGGCTTCCAAGAGACCCAGTACTTC

j_gene: TRBJ1-6
abundance: NA
v_gene: TRBV7-5
d_gene: NA
CDR3aa: CVRSPRGQEWSYSPLHF
CDR3nt: TGTGTCAGAAGTCCAAGGGGCCAGGAATGGTCTTATTCACCCCTCCACTTT

j_gene: TRBJ1-2
abundance: NA
v_gene: TRBV6-5
d_gene: NA
CDR3aa: CASSIGLGVGYTF
CDR3nt: TGTGCCAGCAGTATAGGTTTAGGGGTAGGCTACACCTTC

j_gene: TRBJ2-5
abundance: NA
v_gene: TRBV9
d_gene: NA
CDR3aa: CASSTSQGRETQYF
CDR3nt: TGTGCCAGCAGCACCTCCCAGGGGCGGGAGACCCAGTACTTC

j_gene: TRBJ1-5
abundance: NA
v_gene: TRBV19
d_gene: TRBD1
CDR3aa: CASSPHRGGGRYSNQPQHF
CDR3nt: TGTGCCAGTAGTCCTCACAGGGGTGGGGGGAGGTATAGCAATCAGCCCCAGCATTTT

j_gene: TRBJ2-7
abundance: NA
v_gene: TRBV15
d_gene: TRBD2
CDR3aa: CATSRLAGLSYEQYF
CDR3nt: TGTGCCACCAGTCGACTAGCGGGACTCTCCTACGAGCAGTACTTC

j_gene: TRBJ2-1
abundance: NA
v_gene: TRBV28
d_gene: TRBD2
CDR3aa: CASSFRSKRGPYNEQFF
CDR3nt: TGTGCCAGCAGTTTTCGATCGAAGCGGGGACCCTACAATGAGCAGTTCTTC

j_gene: TRBJ1-5
abundance: once
v_gene: TRBV19
d_gene: TRBD1
CDR3aa: CASSTGQANSNQPQHF
CDR3nt: TGTGCCAGTAGTACCGGACAGGCGAACTCGAATCAGCCCCAGCATTTT

j_gene: TRBJ2-2
abundance: NA
v_gene: TRBV28
d_gene: NA
CDR3aa: CASSLLNRATGELFF
CDR3nt: TGTGCCAGCAGTTTATTGAACAGGGCCACCGGGGAGCTGTTTTTT

j_gene: TRBJ2-7
abundance: few
v_gene: TRBV7-2
d_gene: NA
CDR3aa: CASSSKGNSYEQYF
CDR3nt: TGTGCCAGCAGCTCCAAGGGGAACTCCTACGAGCAGTACTTC

j_gene: TRBJ2-7
abundance: NA
v_gene: TRBV6-5
d_gene: TRBD1
CDR3aa: CASRGQGRTYEQYF
CDR3nt: TGTGCCAGCAGGGGACAGGGGAGGACCTACGAGCAGTACTTC

j_gene: TRBJ2-7
abundance: few
v_gene: TRBV7-7
d_gene: TRBD1
CDR3aa: CASSLLPGQNYEQYF
CDR3nt: TGTGCTAGCAGCTTATTACCGGGACAGAACTACGAGCAGTACTTC

j_gene: TRBJ2-6
abundance: NA
v_gene: TRBV7-2
d_gene: TRBD2
CDR3aa: CASSLSGRAGSGANVLTF
CDR3nt: TGTGCCAGCAGCTTATCCGGGAGGGCCGGCTCTGGGGCCAACGTCCTGACTTTC

j_gene: TRBJ2-1
abundance: NA
v_gene: TRBV9
d_gene: NA
CDR3aa: CASSVEGLSSYNEQFF
CDR3nt: TGTGCCAGCAGCGTAGAGGGGCTTAGCTCCTACAATGAGCAGTTCTTC

j_gene: TRBJ2-7
abundance: NA
v_gene: TRBV2
d_gene: TRBD2
CDR3aa: CASSEDAGGKHEQYF
CDR3nt: TGTGCCAGCAGTGAAGATGCGGGAGGCAAACACGAGCAGTACTTC

j_gene: TRBJ1-5
abundance: NA
v_gene: TRBV7-2
d_gene: TRBD1
CDR3aa: CASSLRGTGYSNQPQHF
CDR3nt: TGTGCCAGCAGCTTGAGAGGGACAGGTTATAGCAATCAGCCCCAGCATTTT

j_gene: TRBJ2-3
abundance: NA
v_gene: TRBV7-3
d_gene: TRBD1
CDR3aa: CASSARQGRTDTQYF
CDR3nt: TGTGCCAGCAGCGCCCGACAGGGGCGGACAGATACGCAGTATTTT

j_gene: TRBJ2-2
abundance: NA
v_gene: TRBV27
d_gene: TRBD1
CDR3aa: CASVEVTGGITGELFF
CDR3nt: TGTGCCAGCGTTGAGGTCACAGGGGGAATCACCGGGGAGCTGTTTTTT

j_gene: TRBJ1-6
abundance: NA
v_gene: TRBV7-9
d_gene: NA
CDR3aa: CASSLVTGSYNSPLHF
CDR3nt: TGTGCCAGCAGCTTAGTCACCGGGTCCTATAATTCACCCCTCCACTTT

j_gene: TRBJ1-2
abundance: NA
v_gene: TRBV28
d_gene: NA
CDR3aa: CASSLGGDYGYTF
CDR3nt: TGTGCCAGCAGTTTAGGCGGGGACTATGGCTACACCTTC

j_gene: TRBJ2-5
abundance: NA
v_gene: TRBV27
d_gene: NA
CDR3aa: CASRRGREETQYF
CDR3nt: TGTGCCAGCAGAAGGGGAAGGGAAGAGACCCAGTACTTC

j_gene: TRBJ1-4
abundance: NA
v_gene: TRBV9
d_gene: TRBD1
CDR3aa: CASSAPQGGTTNEKLFF
CDR3nt: TGTGCCAGCAGCGCCCCACAGGGGGGAACAACTAATGAAAAACTGTTTTTT

j_gene: TRBJ1-6
abundance: NA
v_gene: TRBV19
d_gene: NA
CDR3aa: CASSDRPNSPLHF
CDR3nt: TGTGCCAGTAGTGACAGACCGAATTCACCCCTCCACTTT

j_gene: TRBJ2-3
abundance: NA
v_gene: TRBV10-2
d_gene: NA
CDR3aa: CASSEREHGWTDTQYF
CDR3nt: TGCGCCAGCAGTGAGCGTGAGCATGGTTGGACAGATACGCAGTATTTT

j_gene: TRBJ2-7
abundance: NA
v_gene: TRBV5-1
d_gene: TRBD2
CDR3aa: CASTREARLADSYEQYF
CDR3nt: TGCGCCAGCACCCGCGAAGCTAGGCTAGCGGATTCCTACGAGCAGTACTTC

j_gene: TRBJ1-5
abundance: NA
v_gene: TRBV28
d_gene: TRBD1
CDR3aa: CAIRDRGQRQPQHF
CDR3nt: TGTGCCATTCGGGACAGGGGGCAGCGTCAGCCCCAGCATTTT

j_gene: TRBJ2-1
abundance: NA
v_gene: TRBV18
d_gene: NA
CDR3aa: CASSRGPGYNEQFF
CDR3nt: TGTGCCAGCTCACGAGGGCCAGGATACAATGAGCAGTTCTTC

j_gene: TRBJ1-6
abundance: NA
v_gene: TRBV4-3
d_gene: NA
CDR3aa: CASSQGALGSPLHF
CDR3nt: TGCGCCAGCAGCCAGGGCGCTTTAGGTTCACCCCTCCACTTT

j_gene: TRBJ2-5
abundance: NA
v_gene: TRBV5-1
d_gene: TRBD2
CDR3aa: CASSLESSGLQETQYF
CDR3nt: TGCGCCAGCAGCTTGGAGTCTAGCGGCCTACAAGAGACCCAGTACTTC

j_gene: TRBJ2-7
abundance: NA
v_gene: TRBV7-9
d_gene: NA
CDR3aa: CASTQGSKASYEQYF
CDR3nt: TGTGCCAGCACCCAGGGGTCAAAAGCCTCCTACGAGCAGTACTTC

j_gene: TRBJ1-4
abundance: NA
v_gene: TRBV6-5
d_gene: TRBD1
CDR3aa: CASSFGTGGRKLFF
CDR3nt: TGTGCCAGCAGTTTTGGGACAGGGGGCCGAAAACTGTTTTTT

j_gene: TRBJ2-7
abundance: NA
v_gene: TRBV27
d_gene: TRBD1
CDR3aa: CASRRQGAPYEQYF
CDR3nt: TGTGCCAGCAGACGACAGGGCGCGCCCTACGAGCAGTACTTC

j_gene: TRBJ2-3
abundance: NA
v_gene: TRBV19
d_gene: TRBD2
CDR3aa: CASKAGVGTDTQYF
CDR3nt: TGTGCCAGTAAGGCGGGAGTGGGCACAGATACGCAGTATTTT

j_gene: TRBJ2-7
abundance: NA
v_gene: TRBV7-8
d_gene: TRBD2
CDR3aa: CASSLTGTSSGEQYF
CDR3nt: TGTGCCAGCAGCCTCACGGGGACTAGCTCCGGGGAGCAGTACTTC

j_gene: TRBJ2-7
abundance: NA
v_gene: TRBV10-3
d_gene: TRBD1
CDR3aa: CAIGQGAGEQYF
CDR3nt: TGTGCCATAGGACAGGGGGCGGGAGAGCAGTACTTC